This TCR beta chain is from a study of shared clonotypes between healthy human individuals. This CDR3 comprises 12 residues. V was pared by 3 bases and J by 2 bases, with 5 bases between. Per the germline V gene, CDR1 is MNHNS and CDR2 is SASEGT. Clones were sequenced by immunoSEQ multiplex PCR, and TCRdb holds only the in-frame ones, with some missing. The sample lists under 2,500,000 clones, 90% to 97% seen once, with 0.13% in the top ten. The chain uses TRBV6-1 and TRBJ2-7, with D uncertain. Sequenced sample: naive CD4+ T cells sorted from blood. Specified subset: CD45RA+ positively selected. This receptor was obtained from a man aged 18 to 35 in good health. The CDR3 DNA is TGTGCCAGCAGTGATTGGGCCTACGAGCAGTACTTC. Translating gives CASSDWAYEQYF.